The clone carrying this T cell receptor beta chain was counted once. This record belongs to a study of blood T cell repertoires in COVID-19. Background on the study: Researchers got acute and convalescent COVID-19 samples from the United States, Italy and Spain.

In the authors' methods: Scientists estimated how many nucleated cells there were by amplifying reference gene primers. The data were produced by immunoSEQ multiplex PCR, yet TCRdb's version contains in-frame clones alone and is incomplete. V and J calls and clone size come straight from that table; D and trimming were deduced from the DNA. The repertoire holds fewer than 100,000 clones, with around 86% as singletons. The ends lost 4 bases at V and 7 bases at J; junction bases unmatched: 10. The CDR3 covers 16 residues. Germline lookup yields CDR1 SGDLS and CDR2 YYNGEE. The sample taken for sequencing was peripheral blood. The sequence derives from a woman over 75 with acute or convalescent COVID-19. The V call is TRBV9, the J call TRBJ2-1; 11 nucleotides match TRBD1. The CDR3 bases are TGTGCCAGCAGCCCCCGTCGGGGACAGGGGGGGAATGAGCAGTTCTTC. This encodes CASSPRRGQGGNEQFF.